The entry that follows covers one T cell receptor beta chain sequence. The antigen is unknown. V was clipped by 3 bases and J by 11 bases; unmatched bases: 11. The germline CDR1 and CDR2 sequences are LGHNT and FRNRAP. The CDR3 runs 14 residues. Using a J-beta primer mix together with a sample-barcoded 5' primer, a second PCR was run for roughly 7 to 12 cycles. A tag from a template-switch adaptor with 12 random nucleotides marked each cDNA molecule. TCRdb reanalysed the 5' RACE reads using MiXCR and keeps one entry per CDR3 protein. The repertoire has fewer than 900,000 distinct CDR3 sequences, roughly two fifths of them found once; the top ten carry around 20%. This entry is derived from a study of blood T cells in healthy people across ages. Study results and caveats: Researchers deemed the diversity estimates from one million T cells underestimates. Donors of long life had a larger count of naive CD4+ cells and greater diversity than aged donors.

The specimen was blood. V gene TRBV12-5 combines with J gene TRBJ2-5, with TRBD2 matching 8 bases. The clonotype was recovered from a woman between 55 and 75 years old in good health. The CDR3 is CASGFSGEEGEQYF. The DNA of the CDR3 is TGTGCTAGTGGTTTTAGCGGGGAGGAGGGTGAGCAGTACTTC.